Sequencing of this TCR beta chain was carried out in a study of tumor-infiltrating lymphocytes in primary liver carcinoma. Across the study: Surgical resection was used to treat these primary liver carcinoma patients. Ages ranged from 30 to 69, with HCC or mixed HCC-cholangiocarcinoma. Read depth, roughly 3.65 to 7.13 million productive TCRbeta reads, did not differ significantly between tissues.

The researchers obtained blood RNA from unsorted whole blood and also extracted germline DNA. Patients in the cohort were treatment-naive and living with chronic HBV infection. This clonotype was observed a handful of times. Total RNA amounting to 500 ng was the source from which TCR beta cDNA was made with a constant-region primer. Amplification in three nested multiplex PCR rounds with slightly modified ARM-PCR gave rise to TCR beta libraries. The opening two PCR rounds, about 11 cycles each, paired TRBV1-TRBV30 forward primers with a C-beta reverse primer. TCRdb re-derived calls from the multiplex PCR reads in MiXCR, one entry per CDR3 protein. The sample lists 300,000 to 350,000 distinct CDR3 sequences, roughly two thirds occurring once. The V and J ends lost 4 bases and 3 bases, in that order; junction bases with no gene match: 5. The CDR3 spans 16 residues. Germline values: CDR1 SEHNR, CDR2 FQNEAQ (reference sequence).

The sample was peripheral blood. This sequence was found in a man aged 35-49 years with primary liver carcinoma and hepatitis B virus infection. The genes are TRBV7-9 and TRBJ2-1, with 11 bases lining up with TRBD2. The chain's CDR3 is CASSSRGTSGYNEQFF. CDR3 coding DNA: TGTGCCAGCAGCTCCCGTGGGACTAGCGGCTACAATGAGCAGTTCTTC.